This is a list of T cell receptor beta chains from one sample in a study of early T cells in non-severe SARS-CoV-2 infection. TCRdb re-derived calls from the 5' RACE reads in MiXCR, one entry per CDR3 protein. The table lists more than 95,000 distinct CDR3 sequences, approximately 10% of them singletons, with 4.7% in the top ten. Sequences were derived from whole blood, sampled at baseline. The receptor set was obtained from an adult who was a healthcare worker with PCR-confirmed SARS-CoV-2 infection or an uninfected control (not recorded which). Both conserved end residues are part of each CDR3. Fields, in order: D gene, V gene, clone size, J gene, CDR3 protein, CDR3 DNA. The D gene is left open where the match is weak. Not every row has a clone size; where given, it reads once, few, many or a size class.

-	TRBV7-9	-	TRBJ2-7	CASSLSGPRRYEQYF	TGTGCCAGCAGCCTCTCCGGCCCCCGGCGATACGAGCAGTACTTC
-	TRBV6-2/TRBV6-3	-	TRBJ2-5	CASSRTTEETQYF	TGTGCCAGCAGTCGAACGACAGAGGAGACCCAGTACTTC
TRBD1	TRBV18	-	TRBJ2-4	CASSSDGTGDVGFQYF	TGTGCCAGCTCATCGGATGGGACAGGGGATGTGGGATTTCAGTACTTC
TRBD2	TRBV10-3	few	TRBJ2-1	CAISERSGGYNEQFF	TGTGCCATCAGTGAGCGATCGGGAGGTTACAATGAGCAGTTCTTC
TRBD1	TRBV20-1	few	TRBJ2-7	CSAGQTGVGLEQYF	TGCAGTGCGGGCCAGACAGGGGTGGGCCTCGAGCAGTACTTC
TRBD1	TRBV6-6	many	TRBJ2-7	CASSYSTGGYEQYF	TGTGCCAGCAGTTACTCGACAGGGGGCTACGAGCAGTACTTC
TRBD2	TRBV24-1	many	TRBJ2-1	CATSASGFNEQFF	TGTGCCACCAGTGCTAGCGGGTTTAATGAGCAGTTCTTC
-	TRBV10-3	many	TRBJ1-4	CAIRGEEKLFF	TGTGCCATCAGGGGCGAGGAAAAACTGTTTTTT
-	TRBV6-1	-	TRBJ1-6	CASSFGNSPLHF	TGTGCCAGCAGCTTCGGGAATTCACCCCTCCACTTT
-	TRBV10-3	few	TRBJ2-4	CAISPPEAKNIQYF	TGTGCCATCAGTCCTCCGGAGGCCAAAAACATTCAGTACTTC
-	TRBV19	many	TRBJ2-1	CASSITGSSYNEQFF	TGTGCCAGTAGTATAACCGGGAGCTCCTACAATGAGCAGTTCTTC
-	TRBV5-8	-	TRBJ1-6	CASSLRSTRNSPLHF	TGTGCCAGCAGCTTGAGGTCGACACGAAATTCACCCCTCCACTTT
TRBD1	TRBV5-6	-	TRBJ2-7	CASRTQGIGEQYF	TGTGCCAGCAGAACACAGGGGATTGGCGAGCAGTACTTC
-	TRBV2	few	TRBJ2-7	CASTSSYEQYF	TGTGCCAGCACTAGCTCCTACGAGCAGTACTTC